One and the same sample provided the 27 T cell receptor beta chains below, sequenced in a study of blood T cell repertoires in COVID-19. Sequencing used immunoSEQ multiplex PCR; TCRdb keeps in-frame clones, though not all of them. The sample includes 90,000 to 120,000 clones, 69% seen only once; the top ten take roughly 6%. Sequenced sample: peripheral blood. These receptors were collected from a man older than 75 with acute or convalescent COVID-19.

CDR3 protein: CASSFLAGETQYF. The CDR3 DNA sequence: TGTGCCAGCAGCTTTCTGGCAGGAGAGACCCAGTACTTC. V is TRBV5-4 and J is TRBJ2-5; D call uncertain. Trimming stripped 2 bases from V and 4 bases from J, with 9 bases between. The CDR3 is made up of 13 amino acids. The V gene's germline CDR1 is SGHNT and CDR2 YYREEE (reference sequence).

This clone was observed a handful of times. The CDR3, as DNA: TGTGCCAGCAGCCCACGGGGACAGGTGAACACTGAAGCTTTCTTT. Its translation: CASSPRGQVNTEAFF. The genes are TRBV7-9 and TRBJ1-1; 8 bases map to TRBD1. The V gene end was trimmed by 5 bases and the J gene end by 0 bases; junction bases not matched to a gene: 5. This CDR3 comprises 15 residues. Per germline, CDR1 SEHNR and CDR2 FQNEAQ (reference sequence).

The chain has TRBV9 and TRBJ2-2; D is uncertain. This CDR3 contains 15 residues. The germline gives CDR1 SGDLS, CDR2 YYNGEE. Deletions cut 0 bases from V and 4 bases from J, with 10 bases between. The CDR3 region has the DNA TGTGCCAGCAGCGTAGGAGTAGAGTTCACCGGGGAGCTGTTTTTT. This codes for CASSVGVEFTGELFF.

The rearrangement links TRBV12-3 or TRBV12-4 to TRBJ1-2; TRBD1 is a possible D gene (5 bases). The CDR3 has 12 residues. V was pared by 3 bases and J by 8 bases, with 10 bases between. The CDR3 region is CASSLGGLGYTF. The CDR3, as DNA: TGTGCCAGCAGTTTGGGGGGGTTGGGCTACACCTTC.

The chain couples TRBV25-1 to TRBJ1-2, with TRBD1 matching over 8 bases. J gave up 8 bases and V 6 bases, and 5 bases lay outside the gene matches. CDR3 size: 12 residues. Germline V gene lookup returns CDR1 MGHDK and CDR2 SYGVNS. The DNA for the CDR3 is TGTGCCAGCAGAAAGCCAGGGGGCGGCTACACCTTC. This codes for CASRKPGGGYTF.

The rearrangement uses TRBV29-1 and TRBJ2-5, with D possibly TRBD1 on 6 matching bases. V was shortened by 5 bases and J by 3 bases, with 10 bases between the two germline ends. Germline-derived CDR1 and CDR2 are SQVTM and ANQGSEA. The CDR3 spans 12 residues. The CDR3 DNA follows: TGCAGCGTTCGGGACATTAAAGAGACCCAGTACTTC. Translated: CSVRDIKETQYF.

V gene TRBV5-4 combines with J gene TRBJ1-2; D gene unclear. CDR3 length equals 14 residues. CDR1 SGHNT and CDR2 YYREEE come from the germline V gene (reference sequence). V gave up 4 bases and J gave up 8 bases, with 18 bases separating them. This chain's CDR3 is CASSDARYGGGYTF. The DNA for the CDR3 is TGTGCCAGCAGCGACGCCCGTTATGGAGGCGGCTACACCTTC.

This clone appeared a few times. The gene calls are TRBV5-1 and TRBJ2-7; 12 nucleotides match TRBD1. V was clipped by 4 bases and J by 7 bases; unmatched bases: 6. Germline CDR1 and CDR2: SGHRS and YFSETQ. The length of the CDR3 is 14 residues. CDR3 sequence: CASSIGTGGTEQYF. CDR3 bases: TGCGCCAGCAGCATCGGGACAGGGGGCACTGAGCAGTACTTC.

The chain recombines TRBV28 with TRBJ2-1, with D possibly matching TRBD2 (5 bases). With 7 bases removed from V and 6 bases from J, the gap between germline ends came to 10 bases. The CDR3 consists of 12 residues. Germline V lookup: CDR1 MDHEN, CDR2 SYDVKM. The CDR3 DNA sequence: TGTGCCAGCACTAGCCCTCCCAATGAGCAGTTCTTC. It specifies CASTSPPNEQFF.

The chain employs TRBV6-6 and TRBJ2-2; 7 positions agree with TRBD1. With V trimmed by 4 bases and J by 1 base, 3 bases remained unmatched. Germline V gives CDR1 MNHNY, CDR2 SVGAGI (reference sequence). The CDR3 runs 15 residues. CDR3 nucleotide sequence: TGTGCCAGCAGTTCCGGGACAGTGAACACCGGGGAGCTGTTTTTT. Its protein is CASSSGTVNTGELFF.

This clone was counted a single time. Written as DNA, the CDR3 is TGTGCCAGCGCGACAGGGAGAGGGAATCAGCCCCAGCATTTT. It encodes CASATGRGNQPQHF. The V call is TRBV9, the J call TRBJ1-5, with 7 bases identical to TRBD1. Germline CDR1 and CDR2: SGDLS and YYNGEE. The trim removed 7 bases at V and 4 bases at J, leaving 8 bases unmatched. This CDR3 has 14 amino acids.

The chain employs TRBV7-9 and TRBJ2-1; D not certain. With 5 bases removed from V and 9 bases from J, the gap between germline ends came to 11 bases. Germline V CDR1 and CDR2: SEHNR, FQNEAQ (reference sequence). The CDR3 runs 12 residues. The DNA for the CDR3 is TGTGCCAGCAGCCCTACCGCCGGTGAGCAGTTCTTC. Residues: CASSPTAGEQFF.

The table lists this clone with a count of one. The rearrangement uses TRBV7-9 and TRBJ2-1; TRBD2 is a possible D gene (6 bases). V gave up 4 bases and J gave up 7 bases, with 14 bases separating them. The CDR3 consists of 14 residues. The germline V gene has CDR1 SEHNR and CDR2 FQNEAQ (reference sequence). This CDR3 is CASSWGVGRNEQFF. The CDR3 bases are TGTGCCAGCAGCTGGGGGGTAGGGCGGAATGAGCAGTTCTTC.

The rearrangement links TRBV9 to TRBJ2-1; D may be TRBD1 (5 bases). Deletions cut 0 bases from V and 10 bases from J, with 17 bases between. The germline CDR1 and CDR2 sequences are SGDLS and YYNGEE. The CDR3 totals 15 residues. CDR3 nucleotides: TGTGCCAGCAGCGTAGAAAGAACGGCTAGGGGAGAGCAGTTCTTC. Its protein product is CASSVERTARGEQFF. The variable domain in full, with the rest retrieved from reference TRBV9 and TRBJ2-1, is DSGVTQTPKHLITATGQRVTLRCSPRSGDLSVYWYQQSLDQGLQFLIQYYNGEERAKGNILERFSAQQFPDLHSELNLSSLELGDSALYFCASSVERTARGEQFFGPGTRLTVL.

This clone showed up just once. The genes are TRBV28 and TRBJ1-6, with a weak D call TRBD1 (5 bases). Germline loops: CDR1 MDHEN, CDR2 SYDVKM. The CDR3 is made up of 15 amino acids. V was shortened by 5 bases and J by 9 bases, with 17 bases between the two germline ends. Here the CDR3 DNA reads TGTGCCAGCAGTCGGCGGGGGGTCATTATTTCACCCCTCCACTTT. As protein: CASSRRGVIISPLHF.

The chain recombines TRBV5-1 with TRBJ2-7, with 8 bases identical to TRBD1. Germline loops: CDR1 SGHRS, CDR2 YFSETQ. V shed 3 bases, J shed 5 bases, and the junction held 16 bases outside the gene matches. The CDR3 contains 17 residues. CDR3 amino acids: CASSWAGPGQEINEQYF. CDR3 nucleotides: TGCGCCAGCAGCTGGGCCGGACCGGGACAGGAAATCAACGAGCAGTACTTC.

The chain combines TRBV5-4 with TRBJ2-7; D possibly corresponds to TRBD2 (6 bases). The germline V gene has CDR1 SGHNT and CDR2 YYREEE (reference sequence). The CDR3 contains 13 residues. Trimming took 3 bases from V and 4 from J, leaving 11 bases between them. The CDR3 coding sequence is TGTGCCAGCAGCTGGACTAACGGGTACGAGCAGTACTTC. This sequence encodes CASSWTNGYEQYF.

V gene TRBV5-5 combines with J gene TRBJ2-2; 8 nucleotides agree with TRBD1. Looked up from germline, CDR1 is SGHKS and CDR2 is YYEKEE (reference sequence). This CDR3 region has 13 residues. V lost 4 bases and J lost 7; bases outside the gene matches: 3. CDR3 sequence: CASSGQGGGELFF. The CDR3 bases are TGTGCCAGCAGCGGACAGGGTGGCGGGGAGCTGTTTTTT.

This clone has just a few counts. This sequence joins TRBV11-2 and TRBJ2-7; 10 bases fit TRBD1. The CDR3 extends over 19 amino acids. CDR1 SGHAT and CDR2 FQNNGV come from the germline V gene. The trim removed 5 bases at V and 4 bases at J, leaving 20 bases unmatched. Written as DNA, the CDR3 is TGTGCCAGCAGCGTGACAGGGGGCGGAAGTCCTCAGACGATGTACGAGCAGTACTTC. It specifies CASSVTGGGSPQTMYEQYF.

Here the CDR3 DNA reads TGTGCCAGCAGCTTGGGTCCTAGCGGGAGGGTCCGTGGGTATGAGCAGTTCTTC. Protein: CASSLGPSGRVRGYEQFF. This rearrangement joins TRBV5-4 to TRBJ2-1, with 12 bases aligning to TRBD2. V dropped 0 bases and J dropped 8; count of bases not matched to a gene: 12. Germline V gene sequence: CDR1 SGHNT, CDR2 YYREEE (reference sequence). This CDR3 region has 18 residues.

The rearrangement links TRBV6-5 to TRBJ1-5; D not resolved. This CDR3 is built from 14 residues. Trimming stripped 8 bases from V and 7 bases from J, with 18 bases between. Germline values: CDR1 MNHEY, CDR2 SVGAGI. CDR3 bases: TGTGCCAGCTCAATCACCGACGGGTACCAGCCCCAGCATTTT. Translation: CASSITDGYQPQHF.

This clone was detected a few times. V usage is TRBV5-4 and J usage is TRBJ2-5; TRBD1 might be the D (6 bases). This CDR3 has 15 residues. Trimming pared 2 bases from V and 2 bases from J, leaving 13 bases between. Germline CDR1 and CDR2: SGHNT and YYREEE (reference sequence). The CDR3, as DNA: TGTGCCAGCAGCTTATTCCCCGGACAGCAAGAGACCCAGTACTTC. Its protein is CASSLFPGQQETQYF. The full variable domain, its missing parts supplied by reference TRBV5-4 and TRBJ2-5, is ETGVTQSPTHLIKTRGQQVTLRCSSQSGHNTVSWYQQALGQGPQFIFQYYREEENGRGNFPPRFSGLQFPNYSSELNVNALELDDSALYLCASSLFPGQQETQYFGPGTRLLVL.

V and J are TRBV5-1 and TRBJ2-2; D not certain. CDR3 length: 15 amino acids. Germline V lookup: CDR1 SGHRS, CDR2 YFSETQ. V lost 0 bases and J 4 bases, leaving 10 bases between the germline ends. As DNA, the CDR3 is TGCGCCAGCAGCTTGGAAACCAGTGGCACCGGGGAGCTGTTTTTT. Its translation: CASSLETSGTGELFF.

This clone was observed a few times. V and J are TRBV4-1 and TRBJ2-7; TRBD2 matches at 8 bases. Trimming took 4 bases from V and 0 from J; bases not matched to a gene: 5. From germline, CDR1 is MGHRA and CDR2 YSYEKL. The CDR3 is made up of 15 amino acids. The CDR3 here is CASSLSGSTSYEQYF. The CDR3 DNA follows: TGCGCCAGCAGCCTAAGCGGGAGTACCTCCTACGAGCAGTACTTC.

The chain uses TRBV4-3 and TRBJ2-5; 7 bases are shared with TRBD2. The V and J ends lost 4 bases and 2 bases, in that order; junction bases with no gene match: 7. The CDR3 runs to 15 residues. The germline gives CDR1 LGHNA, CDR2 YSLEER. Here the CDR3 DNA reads TGCGCCAGCAGCCTGAGAGCGGGGCCACAAGAGACCCAGTACTTC. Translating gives CASSLRAGPQETQYF.

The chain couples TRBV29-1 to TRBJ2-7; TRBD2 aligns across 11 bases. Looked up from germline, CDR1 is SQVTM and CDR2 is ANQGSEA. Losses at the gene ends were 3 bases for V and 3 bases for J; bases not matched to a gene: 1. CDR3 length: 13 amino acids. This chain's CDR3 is CSVDLAGGYEQYF. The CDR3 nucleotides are TGCAGCGTTGACCTAGCGGGAGGCTACGAGCAGTACTTC.

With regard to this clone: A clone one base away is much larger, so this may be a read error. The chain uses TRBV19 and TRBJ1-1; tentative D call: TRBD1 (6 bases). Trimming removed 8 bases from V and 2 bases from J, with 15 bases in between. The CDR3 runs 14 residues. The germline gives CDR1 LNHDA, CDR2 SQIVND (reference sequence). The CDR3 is CASRRGGANTEAFF. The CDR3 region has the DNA TGTGCCAGTCGCCGGGGGGGGGCCAACACTGAAGCTTTCTTT.